The 3 T cell receptor beta chains presented below share a single source sample, sequenced in a study of memory CD4+ T cells and cytomegalovirus serostatus. Single viable CD3+CD4+CD8-CD45RO+ cells were sorted as the memory CD4+ T cells. The method was immunoSEQ multiplex PCR; TCRdb's version includes in-frame clones alone and lacks a portion of them. The table lists about 57,000 clones, roughly four fifths of them singletons. Sequenced input: memory CD4+ T cells from blood. The receptor set was obtained from an adult in good health and CMV-seronegative.

This chain connects TRBV6-4 to TRBJ1-1; the D gene is possibly TRBD1 (5 bases). The CDR3 loop spans 15 amino acids. The germline V gene encodes CDR1 MRHNA and CDR2 SNTAGT. V dropped 0 bases and J dropped 3 bases, with 11 bases sitting between them. CDR3 sequence reads: CASSDSGRGYTEAFF. The CDR3 DNA sequence: TGTGCCAGCAGTGACTCCGGGCGGGGGTACACTGAAGCTTTCTTT.

J is TRBJ2-1 and V is TRBV7-9; TRBD2 matches at 10 bases. Germline V lookup: CDR1 SEHNR, CDR2 FQNEAQ (reference sequence). V trimming: 2 bases; J trimming: 6 bases; junction bases outside the gene matches: 13. The CDR3 loop spans 18 amino acids. CDR3 bases: TGTGCCAGCAGCTTACCTCCTCGGCTAGCGGGAGTTCGCAATGAGCAGTTCTTC. Protein: CASSLPPRLAGVRNEQFF.

This clone was observed a handful of times. The V call is TRBV30, the J call TRBJ1-1; no definite D call. Trimming removed 0 bases from V and 0 bases from J, with 5 bases in between. Germline CDR1 and CDR2: GTSNPN and SVGIG (reference sequence). The CDR3 spans 13 residues. This CDR3 is CAWSVGLNTEAFF. The CDR3 nucleotides read TGTGCCTGGAGTGTAGGACTGAACACTGAAGCTTTCTTT.